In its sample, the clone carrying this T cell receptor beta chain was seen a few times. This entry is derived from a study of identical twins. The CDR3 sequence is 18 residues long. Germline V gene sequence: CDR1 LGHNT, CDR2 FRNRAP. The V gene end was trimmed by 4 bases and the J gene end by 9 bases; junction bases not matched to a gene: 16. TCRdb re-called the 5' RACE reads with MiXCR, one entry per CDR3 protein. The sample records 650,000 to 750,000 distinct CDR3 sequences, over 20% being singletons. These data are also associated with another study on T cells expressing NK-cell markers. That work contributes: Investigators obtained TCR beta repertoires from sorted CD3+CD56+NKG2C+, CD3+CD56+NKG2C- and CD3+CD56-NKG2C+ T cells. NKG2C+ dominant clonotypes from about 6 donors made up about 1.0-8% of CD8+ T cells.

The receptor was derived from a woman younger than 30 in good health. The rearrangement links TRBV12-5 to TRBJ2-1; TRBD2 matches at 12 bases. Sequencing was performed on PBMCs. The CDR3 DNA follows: TGTGCTAGTGGTTCGGGAACTAGCGGGGGGCAGGGGTCCACTGAGCAGTTCTTC. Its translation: CASGSGTSGGQGSTEQFF.